The source of this T cell receptor beta chain is a study of shared clonotypes between healthy human individuals. General study results and limits: Sharing across several donors was seen in 4.5% to 6.5% of naive CD4 clonotypes. Naive subsets usually exceeded memory subsets in estimated richness.

The assay was run at deep level. Each subset's genomic DNA was shared equally among a number of immunoSEQ plates. Generated by immunoSEQ multiplex PCR, the TCRdb table keeps only in-frame clones and is missing some. This sample has 850,000 to 1,100,000 clones, with roughly 80% found just once. Trimming cost V 3 bases and J 6 bases; bases outside gene matches: 6. The germline V gene has CDR1 SGHAT and CDR2 FQNNGV. The CDR3 sequence is 16 residues long. A note on this clone: No antigen is known for it.

The sample taken for sequencing was memory CD4+ T cells from PBMCs. The subset is: CD45RA-negative fraction. This sequence joins TRBV11-2 and TRBJ2-2; 11 bases are shared with TRBD2. This TCR came from a young man in good health. Some clones in this sample may be carry-over from other donors' samples. The CDR3 region is CASSFNLAGGAGELFF. The DNA of the CDR3 is TGTGCCAGCAGCTTCAATCTAGCGGGAGGTGCCGGGGAGCTGTTTTTT.